The clone carrying this T cell receptor beta chain occurred many times. Its specificity is unknown. It was with unique molecular identifiers that the TCRbeta library was prepared. TCRdb called the PCR reads again in MiXCR, with one record for every CDR3 protein. This table holds approximately 200,000 distinct CDR3 sequences, 5.5% to 7% found once. The V and J ends lost 0 bases and 5 bases, in that order; junction bases with no gene match: 9. This CDR3 region has 16 residues. Germline CDR1 reads SGHRS; CDR2 reads YFSETQ. These data come from a study of T-cell reconstitution after alpha-beta-depleted transplantation in children. Study findings and constraints: It was reported that alpha-beta T cells came from several hundred expanded graft clones (about two months after transplant). From surviving recipient T cells and thymic progenitors came the high day-60 TCRbeta diversity observed in some patients. T-cell numbers and diversity one year post-transplant derived largely from freshly generated T cells.

This clonotype originated in a girl under three years old with combined immunodeficiency, due to receive a stem cell transplant. The chain has TRBV5-1 and TRBJ1-1; 8 bases are a match to TRBD1. The sequenced sample was PBMCs, obtained before TCRalphabeta/CD19-depleted stem cell transplant. The CDR3 reads CASSLEIGQGGTEAFF. The CDR3 coding sequence is TGCGCCAGCAGCTTGGAAATTGGACAGGGAGGGACTGAAGCTTTCTTT.